The next 24 T cell receptor beta chains were all read from a single sample in a study of blood T cell repertoires in COVID-19. TCRdb's copy holds only in-frame clones and misses some; the assay was immunoSEQ multiplex PCR. Among about 55,000 clones listed, about four fifths were seen once. The sample consisted of peripheral blood. Receptor source: a woman aged 55 to 70 with acute or convalescent COVID-19.

This sequence joins TRBV4-1 and TRBJ2-4, with a possible D match to TRBD2 (5 bases). Germline CDR1 and CDR2: MGHRA and YSYEKL. Trimming stripped 4 bases from V and 0 bases from J, with 16 bases between. This CDR3 comprises 17 residues. The CDR3 nucleotides are TGCGCCAGCAGCCTCGAACCCGGGGTATTAGCCAAAAACATTCAGTACTTC. Encoded protein: CASSLEPGVLAKNIQYF.

The chain uses TRBV28 and TRBJ1-2, with D possibly TRBD1 on 5 matching bases. Trimming took 8 bases from V and 6 from J, leaving 10 bases between them. The length of the CDR3 is 11 residues. Germline loops: CDR1 MDHEN, CDR2 SYDVKM. The CDR3 sequence: CASRSRDGYTF. The CDR3 nucleotides read TGTGCCAGCCGGTCCAGGGATGGCTACACCTTC.

The rearrangement uses TRBV14 and TRBJ2-1, with D perhaps TRBD2 (6 bases). The CDR3 loop spans 15 amino acids. V gave up 2 bases and J gave up 4 bases, with 12 bases separating them. Germline loops: CDR1 SGHDN, CDR2 FVKESK. The CDR3 DNA sequence: TGTGCCAGCAGCCAAATTAGCGGAGGTTACAATGAGCAGTTCTTC. Its protein product is CASSQISGGYNEQFF.

The gene calls are TRBV2 and TRBJ2-2; 10 nucleotides line up with TRBD1. The V and J ends lost 4 bases and 6 bases, in that order; junction bases with no gene match: 2. Germline V CDR1 and CDR2: SNHLY, FYNNEI. The CDR3 runs 14 residues. The CDR3 DNA sequence: TGTGCCAGCAGTGTGGGACAGGGGTCCGGGGAGCTGTTTTTT. Its protein is CASSVGQGSGELFF. Full variable domain (rest looked up from reference TRBV2 and TRBJ2-2): EPEVTQTPSHQVTQMGQEVILRCVPISNHLYFYWYRQILGQKVEFLVSFYNNEISEKSEIFDDQFSVERPDGSNFTLKIRSTKLEDSAMYFCASSVGQGSGELFFGEGSRLTVL.

The CDR3 loop reads CASTSGIRSPLHF. The CDR3 DNA follows: TGTGCCAGCACCTCAGGGATTAGGTCACCCCTCCACTTT. The chain recombines TRBV6-5 with TRBJ1-6; a possible D gene is TRBD1 (5 bases). The germline V gene encodes CDR1 MNHEY and CDR2 SVGAGI. Trimming cost V 7 bases and J 10 bases, with 14 bases left between them. The CDR3 length is 13 residues.

The rearrangement joins TRBV7-2 to TRBJ1-1; TRBD1 matches 7 bases. Trimming removed 2 bases from V and 4 bases from J; junction bases left unmatched: 7. Germline V gives CDR1 SGHTA, CDR2 FQGNSA. This CDR3 has 15 amino acids. CDR3 nucleotides: TGTGCCAGCAGCTTAAGGGGGAACAGGGGCACTGAAGCTTTCTTT. This sequence encodes CASSLRGNRGTEAFF.

V and J are TRBV11-3 and TRBJ2-2, with D possibly TRBD2 on 6 matching bases. This CDR3 is 16 amino acids long. CDR1 SGHNT and CDR2 YENEEA come from the germline V gene. The V and J ends lost 1 base and 1 base respectively, with 10 bases between them. CDR3 loop: CASSLGGSGNTGELFF. CDR3 bases: TGTGCCAGCAGCTTAGGAGGTAGCGGGAACACCGGGGAGCTGTTTTTT.

The table lists this clone with a few counts. The DNA of the CDR3 is TGCGCCAGCAGCCAAGGTGGAGTTAGGGGGGGAAGAGCCAAAAACATTCAGTACTTC. This codes for CASSQGGVRGGRAKNIQYF. This chain connects TRBV4-1 to TRBJ2-4, with D possibly being TRBD2 (7 bases). Germline V gives CDR1 MGHRA, CDR2 YSYEKL. V gave up 1 base and J gave up 0 bases, with 19 bases separating them. The CDR3 length is 19 residues.

The chain has TRBV9 and TRBJ2-6; perhaps TRBD2 as D (6 bases). The CDR3 consists of 17 residues. Per germline, CDR1 SGDLS and CDR2 YYNGEE. Trimming removed 3 bases at V and 0 bases at J, with 13 bases between. The CDR3 is CASSADYWASGANVLTF. The CDR3 DNA is TGTGCCAGCAGCGCGGACTATTGGGCCTCTGGGGCCAACGTCCTGACTTTC.

V gene TRBV28 combines with J gene TRBJ1-2; 7 nucleotides agree with TRBD1. The germline V gene encodes CDR1 MDHEN and CDR2 SYDVKM. This CDR3 spans 14 amino acids. The J segment lost 4 bases and the V segment lost 6 bases, leaving 8 bases of the junction unmatched. This CDR3 reads CASSYDRAIYGYTF. In DNA, the CDR3 is TGTGCCAGCAGCTATGACAGGGCCATCTATGGCTACACCTTC.

This chain joins TRBV6-5 and TRBJ2-1; TRBD2 might be the D (6 bases). CDR1 is MNHEY, CDR2 SVGAGI, per germline. Trimming left V 4 bases short and J 7 bases short, with 14 bases between. CDR3 length: 14 amino acids. In nucleotides, the CDR3 is TGTGCCAGCAGTTCCCGGACTGGGAGGAATGAGCAGTTCTTC. It codes for CASSSRTGRNEQFF.

This clone was detected once. This chain connects TRBV2 to TRBJ1-6, with TRBD1 identical over 8 bases. V trimming: 6 bases; J trimming: 8 bases; junction bases outside the gene matches: 6. The CDR3 loop spans 14 amino acids. Germline V gene sequence: CDR1 SNHLY, CDR2 FYNNEI. CDR3 DNA: TGTGCCAGCAGCGTGACAGGGGAAGATTCACCCCTCCACTTT. It translates to CASSVTGEDSPLHF.

This chain connects TRBV7-9 to TRBJ2-7; D gene ambiguous. The CDR3 consists of 12 residues. In germline, CDR1 is SEHNR, CDR2 FQNEAQ (reference sequence). V was pared by 5 bases and J by 3 bases, with 8 bases between. The CDR3 reads CASSQMSYEQYF. The CDR3 nucleotides read TGTGCCAGCAGCCAAATGAGCTACGAGCAGTACTTC.

This chain joins TRBV30 and TRBJ1-3; no clear D. CDR1 GTSNPN and CDR2 SVGIG come from the germline V gene (reference sequence). The CDR3 is made up of 14 amino acids. Deletions cut 5 bases from V and 0 bases from J, with 11 bases between. The CDR3 loop is CAWERFYSGNTIYF. Here the CDR3 DNA reads TGTGCCTGGGAGAGGTTCTACTCTGGAAACACCATATATTTT.

V and J are TRBV12-3 or TRBV12-4 and TRBJ2-1; D unresolved. The length of the CDR3 is 13 residues. Between the trimmed V and J ends, which lost 3 bases and 4 bases, there was a span of 7 bases. For the CDR3, the DNA is TGTGCCAGCAGTTTCAACAGTTACAATGAGCAGTTCTTC. It yields the protein CASSFNSYNEQFF.

This sequence joins TRBV24-1 and TRBJ2-2; a possible D gene is TRBD2 (6 bases). CDR3 length equals 13 residues. Germline V gives CDR1 KGHDR, CDR2 SFDVKD. Trimming removed 10 bases at V and 7 bases at J, with 15 bases between. CDR3 in DNA: TGTGCCACTGGGACTTGGAAGAACGGGGAGCTGTTTTTT. Translating it yields CATGTWKNGELFF.

This clone has more than one count but fewer than ten. The chain uses TRBV29-1 and TRBJ1-1, with TRBD1 identical over 7 bases. Looked up from germline, CDR1 is SQVTM and CDR2 is ANQGSEA. The CDR3 runs to 13 residues. J gave up 2 bases and V 7 bases, and 7 bases lay outside the gene matches. CDR3 nucleotide sequence: TGCAGCGCCGCGGGACAGCTAAACACTGAAGCTTTCTTT. Its translation is CSAAGQLNTEAFF.

V is TRBV30 and J is TRBJ1-6; no clear D. The CDR3 totals 14 residues. V lost 4 bases to trimming and J lost 0 bases, with 7 bases between them. Germline V gene sequence: CDR1 GTSNPN, CDR2 SVGIG (reference sequence). The CDR3 coding sequence is TGTGCCTGGACCTTGAGCTCCTATAATTCACCCCTCCACTTT. Its protein is CAWTLSSYNSPLHF. The full variable domain, its missing parts supplied by reference TRBV30 and TRBJ1-6, is SQTIHQWPATLVQPVGSPLSLECTVEGTSNPNLYWYRQAAGRGLQLLFYSVGIGQISSEVPQNLSASRPQDRQFILSSKKLLLSDSGFYLCAWTLSSYNSPLHFGNGTRLTVT.

The chain has TRBV6-1 and TRBJ2-1; 11 bases align to TRBD2. V was clipped by 2 bases and J by 8 bases; unmatched bases: 8. From germline, CDR1 is MNHNS and CDR2 SASEGT. The CDR3 is made up of 16 amino acids. The CDR3, as DNA: TGTGCCAGCAGTGAAAGTACTAGCGGGAGTTTCGATGAGCAGTTCTTC. Encoded protein: CASSESTSGSFDEQFF.

The chain couples TRBV19 to TRBJ2-1; possible D gene TRBD2, 5 bases. V lost 3 bases, J lost 6 bases, and 15 bases lay in between. Per the germline V gene, CDR1 is LNHDA and CDR2 is SQIVND (reference sequence). The CDR3 runs to 15 residues. CDR3 sequence reads: CASSITRRGSNEQFF. The CDR3 DNA is TGTGCCAGTAGTATTACGCGCCGGGGTAGCAATGAGCAGTTCTTC.

The gene calls are TRBV7-6 and TRBJ1-1; perhaps TRBD1 as D (6 bases). V shed 1 base and J shed 3 bases, with 9 bases lying between them. From germline, CDR1 is SGHVS and CDR2 FNYEAQ. CDR3 size: 14 residues. The CDR3 bases are TGTGCCAGCAGCTTAGGGTCAGGGGACACTGAAGCTTTCTTT. Translating it yields CASSLGSGDTEAFF.

This clone was seen only a few times. The chain carries TRBV5-6 and TRBJ1-4; D not resolved. Trimming removed 0 bases at V and 10 bases at J, with 10 bases between. The length of the CDR3 is 13 residues. Per the germline V gene, CDR1 is SGHDT and CDR2 is YYEEEE. CDR3 region: CASSLGAVGKLFF. The CDR3 DNA follows: TGTGCCAGCAGCTTGGGGGCCGTAGGAAAACTGTTTTTT.

The chain couples TRBV27 to TRBJ1-1; TRBD1 agrees at 7 bases. The germline CDR1 and CDR2 sequences are MNHEY and SMNVEV (reference sequence). V was pared by 5 bases and J by 0 bases, with 6 bases of the junction left unmatched. The CDR3 has 15 residues. CDR3 loop: CASSAGTALNTEAFF. CDR3 DNA: TGTGCCAGCAGTGCCGGGACAGCCTTGAACACTGAAGCTTTCTTT.

The chain carries TRBV5-8 and TRBJ1-5; 7 positions match TRBD1. CDR1 is SGHTS and CDR2 is YDEGEE in the germline V gene. With V trimmed by 4 bases and J by 7 bases, 14 bases remained unmatched. The CDR3 has 16 residues. CDR3 region: CASSLLYQTGSQPQHF. As DNA, the CDR3 is TGTGCCAGCAGCCTACTCTATCAGACAGGGAGCCAGCCCCAGCATTTT.